The 5 T cell receptor beta chains reported below all come from one sample, sequenced in a study of blood T cell repertoires in COVID-19 (dated by TCRdb to 2018 to 2021). Receptor libraries were prepared by the immunoSEQ multiplex PCR assay. TCRdb limited this immuneACCESS table to in-frame rearrangements with V and J called. A share of clones is missing; checked studies link under half to unresolved V genes, and the rest is unexplained. The sample profile shows about 110,000 clones; around 80% of them were found once. The top ten hold 20% to 25% of the sample. Sequencing was done on a sample of peripheral blood. All receptors derive from a man aged 70-80 years with active or convalescent COVID-19.

V gene TRBV9 combines with J gene TRBJ1-3, with D unresolved. V lost 3 bases to trimming and J lost 0 bases, with 4 bases between them. The CDR3 is 13 amino acids. CDR1 SGDLS and CDR2 YYNGEE come from the germline V gene. CDR3 protein: CASSASSGNTIYF. Here the CDR3 DNA reads TGTGCCAGCAGCGCTAGCTCTGGAAACACCATATATTTT. Combining the CDR3 with reference TRBV9 and TRBJ1-3 gives the whole variable domain DSGVTQTPKHLITATGQRVTLRCSPRSGDLSVYWYQQSLDQGLQFLIQYYNGEERAKGNILERFSAQQFPDLHSELNLSSLELGDSALYFCASSASSGNTIYFGEGSWLTVV.

The chain has TRBV5-5 and TRBJ2-5; 7 bases fit TRBD1. The CDR3 is 14 amino acids. CDR1 SGHKS and CDR2 YYEKEE come from the germline V gene (reference sequence). V lost 4 bases and J lost 1; bases outside the gene matches: 4. The CDR3 protein is CASSKQGPQETQYF. In DNA form, the CDR3 reads TGTGCCAGCAGCAAACAGGGGCCCCAAGAGACCCAGTACTTC.

This chain joins TRBV28 and TRBJ2-3, with D unresolved. The ends were cut back, 6 bases at V and 1 base at J, with 5 bases in the middle. Per the germline V gene, CDR1 is MDHEN and CDR2 is SYDVKM. This CDR3 is built from 12 residues. The CDR3, as DNA: TGTGCCAGCAGCTCCCGCACAGATACGCAGTATTTT. Protein: CASSSRTDTQYF.

The rearrangement links TRBV28 to TRBJ2-2; 11 nucleotides line up with TRBD2. The length of the CDR3 is 16 residues. V shed 5 bases, J shed 7 bases, and the junction held 9 bases outside the gene matches. CDR1 MDHEN and CDR2 SYDVKM come from the germline V gene. The CDR3 DNA reads TGTGCCAGCAGTATTGGACTAGCGGGCGCGCGCGGGGAGCTGTTTTTT. This encodes CASSIGLAGARGELFF.

The chain links TRBV5-4 to TRBJ1-2, with TRBD1 as a possible D gene (6 bases). V shed 4 bases and J shed 4 bases, with 17 bases lying between them. The CDR3 is 15 residues long. Germline CDR1 SGHNT, CDR2 YYREEE (reference sequence). CDR3 nucleotides: TGTGCCAGCAGCGGGAAGACAGGACCCCTCTATGGCTACACCTTC. This translates into CASSGKTGPLYGYTF.